This T cell receptor beta chain was documented in a study of graft-versus-host responses after intestinal transplantation. In its sample, this clone was seen once. CDR1 and CDR2 (germline): SNHLY, FYNNEI. V dropped 6 bases and J dropped 6 bases, with 23 bases sitting between them. CDR3 length: 17 amino acids. The assay was immunoSEQ multiplex PCR, and TCRdb's table has in-frame clones only and misses some. Of around 71,000 clones in the sample, roughly 90% were seen once. This chain connects TRBV2 to TRBJ2-2; perhaps TRBD2 as D (7 bases). The source was bone marrow, collected 700 to 850 days after intestinal transplantation. The sequence was collected from a human patient who received an intestinal transplant, so some T cells may come from the graft donor. In DNA form, the CDR3 reads TGTGCCAGCAGGAAGCTATTGTCGGGGGGCCGCGCCGGGGAGCTGTTTTTT. Translation: CASRKLLSGGRAGELFF. The entire variable domain, with the rest obtained from reference TRBV2 and TRBJ2-2, is as follows: EPEVTQTPSHQVTQMGQEVILRCVPISNHLYFYWYRQILGQKVEFLVSFYNNEISEKSEIFDDQFSVERPDGSNFTLKIRSTKLEDSAMYFCASRKLLSGGRAGELFFGEGSRLTVL.